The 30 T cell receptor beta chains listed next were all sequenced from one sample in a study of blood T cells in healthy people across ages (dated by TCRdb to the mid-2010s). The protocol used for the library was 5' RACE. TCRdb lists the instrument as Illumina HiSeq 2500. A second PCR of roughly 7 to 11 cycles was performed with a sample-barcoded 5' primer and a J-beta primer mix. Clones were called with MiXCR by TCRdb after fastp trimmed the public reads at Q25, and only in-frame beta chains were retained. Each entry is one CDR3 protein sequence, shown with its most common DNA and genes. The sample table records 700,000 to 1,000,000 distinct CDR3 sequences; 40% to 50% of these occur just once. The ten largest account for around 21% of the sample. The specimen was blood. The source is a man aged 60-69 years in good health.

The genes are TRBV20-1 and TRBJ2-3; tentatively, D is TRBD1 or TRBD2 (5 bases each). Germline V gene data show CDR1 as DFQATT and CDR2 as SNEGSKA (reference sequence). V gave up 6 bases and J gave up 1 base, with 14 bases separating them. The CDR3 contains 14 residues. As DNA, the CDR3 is TGCAGTGCCCAAAAGGGACCACGCACAGATACGCAGTATTTT. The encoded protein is CSAQKGPRTDTQYF.

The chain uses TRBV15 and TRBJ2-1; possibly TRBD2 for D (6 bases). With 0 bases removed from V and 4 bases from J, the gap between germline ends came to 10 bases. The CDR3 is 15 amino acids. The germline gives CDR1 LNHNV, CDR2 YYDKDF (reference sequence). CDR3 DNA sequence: TGTGCCACCAGCAGAGAGGCACTAGCTTACAATGAGCAGTTCTTC. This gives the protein CATSREALAYNEQFF.

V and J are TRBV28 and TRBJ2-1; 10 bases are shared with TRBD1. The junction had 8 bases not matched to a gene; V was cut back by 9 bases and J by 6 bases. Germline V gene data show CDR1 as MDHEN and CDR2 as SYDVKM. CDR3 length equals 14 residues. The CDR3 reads CASWGQGFANEQFF. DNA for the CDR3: TGTGCCAGTTGGGGACAGGGGTTTGCCAATGAGCAGTTCTTC.

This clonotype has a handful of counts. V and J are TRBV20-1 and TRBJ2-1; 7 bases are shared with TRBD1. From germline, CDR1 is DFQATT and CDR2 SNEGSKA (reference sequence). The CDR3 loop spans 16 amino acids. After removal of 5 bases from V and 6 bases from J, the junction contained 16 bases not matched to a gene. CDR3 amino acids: CSASTGWTLKGNEQFF. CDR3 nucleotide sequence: TGCAGTGCTTCGACAGGGTGGACACTAAAGGGCAATGAGCAGTTCTTC.

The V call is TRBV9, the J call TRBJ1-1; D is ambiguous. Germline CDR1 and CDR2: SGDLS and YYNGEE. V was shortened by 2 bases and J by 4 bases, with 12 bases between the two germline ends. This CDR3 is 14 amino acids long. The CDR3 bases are TGTGCCAGCAGCGTGTCGGGTGAGGGCACTGAAGCTTTCTTT. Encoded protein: CASSVSGEGTEAFF. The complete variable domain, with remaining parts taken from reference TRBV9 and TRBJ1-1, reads DSGVTQTPKHLITATGQRVTLRCSPRSGDLSVYWYQQSLDQGLQFLIQYYNGEERAKGNILERFSAQQFPDLHSELNLSSLELGDSALYFCASSVSGEGTEAFFGQGTRLTVV.

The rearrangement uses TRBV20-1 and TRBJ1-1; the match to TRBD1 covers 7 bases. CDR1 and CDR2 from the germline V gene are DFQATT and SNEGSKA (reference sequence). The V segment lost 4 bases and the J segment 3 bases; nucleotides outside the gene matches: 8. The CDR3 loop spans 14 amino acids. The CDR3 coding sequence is TGCAGTGCTAACGGACAGGTCGGAGACACTGAAGCTTTCTTT. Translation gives CSANGQVGDTEAFF.

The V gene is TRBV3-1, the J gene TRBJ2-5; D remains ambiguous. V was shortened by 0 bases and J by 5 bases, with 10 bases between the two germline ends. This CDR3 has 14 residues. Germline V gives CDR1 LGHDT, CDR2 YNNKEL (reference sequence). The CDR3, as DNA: TGTGCCAGCAGCCAAGAATTAGGCGCGGAGACCCAGTACTTC. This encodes CASSQELGAETQYF.

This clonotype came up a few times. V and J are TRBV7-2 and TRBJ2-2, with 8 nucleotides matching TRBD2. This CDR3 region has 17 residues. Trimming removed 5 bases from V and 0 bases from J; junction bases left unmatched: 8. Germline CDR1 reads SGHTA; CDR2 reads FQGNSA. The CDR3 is CASSAGERGSNTGELFF. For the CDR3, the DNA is TGTGCCAGCAGCGCAGGGGAGCGGGGGTCGAACACCGGGGAGCTGTTTTTT. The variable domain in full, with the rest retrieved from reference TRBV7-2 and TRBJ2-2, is GAGVSQSPSNKVTEKGKDVELRCDPISGHTALYWYRQSLGQGLEFLIYFQGNSAPDKSGLPSDRFSAERTGGSVSTLTIQRTQQEDSAVYLCASSAGERGSNTGELFFGEGSRLTVL.

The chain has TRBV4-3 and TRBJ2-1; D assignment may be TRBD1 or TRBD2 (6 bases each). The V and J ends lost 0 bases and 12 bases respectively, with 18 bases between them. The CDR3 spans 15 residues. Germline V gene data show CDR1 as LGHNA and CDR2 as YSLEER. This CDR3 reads CASSQDPGGGGWQFF. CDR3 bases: TGCGCCAGCAGCCAAGATCCTGGAGGAGGGGGTTGGCAGTTCTTC.

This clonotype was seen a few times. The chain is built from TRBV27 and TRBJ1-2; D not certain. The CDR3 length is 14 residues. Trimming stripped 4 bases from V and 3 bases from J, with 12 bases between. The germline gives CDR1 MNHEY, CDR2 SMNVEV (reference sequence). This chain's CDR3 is CASSSEPGHYGYTF. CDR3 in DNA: TGTGCCAGCAGTTCCGAGCCGGGCCACTATGGCTACACCTTC.

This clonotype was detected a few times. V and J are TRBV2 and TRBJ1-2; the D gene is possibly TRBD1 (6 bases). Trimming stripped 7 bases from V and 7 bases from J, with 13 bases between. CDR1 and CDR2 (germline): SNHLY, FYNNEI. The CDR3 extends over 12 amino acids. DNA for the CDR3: TGTGCCAGCATTTTACAGGGCCCTGGCTACACCTTC. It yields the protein CASILQGPGYTF.

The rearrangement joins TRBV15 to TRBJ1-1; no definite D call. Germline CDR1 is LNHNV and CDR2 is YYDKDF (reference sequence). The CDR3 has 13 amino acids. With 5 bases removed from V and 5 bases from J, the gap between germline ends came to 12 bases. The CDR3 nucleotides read TGTGCCACCAGCCCCGCCGAGGAAACTGAAGCTTTCTTT. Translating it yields CATSPAEETEAFF.

The CDR3 DNA reads as TGTGCCAGCAGCTTAGCCGTAATTGCGGGGGGGGGGTCCTACGAGCAGTACTTC. Translation gives CASSLAVIAGGGSYEQYF. The chain is built from TRBV7-2 and TRBJ2-7, with 9 bases fitting TRBD2. From germline, CDR1 is SGHTA and CDR2 FQGNSA. The CDR3 runs to 18 residues. After removal of 0 bases from V and 1 base from J, the junction contained 10 bases not matched to a gene. Looking up the rest from reference TRBV7-2 and TRBJ2-7 gives the full variable domain: GAGVSQSPSNKVTEKGKDVELRCDPISGHTALYWYRQSLGQGLEFLIYFQGNSAPDKSGLPSDRFSAERTGGSVSTLTIQRTQQEDSAVYLCASSLAVIAGGGSYEQYFGPGTRLTVT.

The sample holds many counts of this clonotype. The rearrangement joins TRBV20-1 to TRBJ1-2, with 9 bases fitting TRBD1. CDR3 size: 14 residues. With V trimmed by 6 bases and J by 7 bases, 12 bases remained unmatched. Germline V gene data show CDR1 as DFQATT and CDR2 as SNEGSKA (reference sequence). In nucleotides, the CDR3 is TGCAGTGCAGTACAGGGGGCGCAACCCACTGGCTACACCTTC. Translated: CSAVQGAQPTGYTF.

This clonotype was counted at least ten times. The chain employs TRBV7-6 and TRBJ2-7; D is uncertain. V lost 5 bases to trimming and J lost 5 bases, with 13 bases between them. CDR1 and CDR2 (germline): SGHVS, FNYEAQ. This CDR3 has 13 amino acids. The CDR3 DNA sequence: TGTGCCAGCAGCGTAGATTCCTCTGACGAGCAGTACTTC. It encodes CASSVDSSDEQYF.

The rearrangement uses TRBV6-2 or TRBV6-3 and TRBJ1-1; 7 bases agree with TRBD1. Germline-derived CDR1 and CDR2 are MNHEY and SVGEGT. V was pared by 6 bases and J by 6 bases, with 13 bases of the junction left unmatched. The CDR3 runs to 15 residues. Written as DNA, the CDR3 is TGTGCCAGCAGCCATCCGGACAGGCAACGGGCTGAAGCTTTCTTT. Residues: CASSHPDRQRAEAFF.

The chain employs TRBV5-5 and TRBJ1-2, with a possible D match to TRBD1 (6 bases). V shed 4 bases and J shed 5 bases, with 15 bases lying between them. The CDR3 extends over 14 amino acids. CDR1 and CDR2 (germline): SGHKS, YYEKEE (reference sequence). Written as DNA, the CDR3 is TGTGCCAGCAGCCCGGAACAGGGCCGATATGGCTACACCTTC. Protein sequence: CASSPEQGRYGYTF.

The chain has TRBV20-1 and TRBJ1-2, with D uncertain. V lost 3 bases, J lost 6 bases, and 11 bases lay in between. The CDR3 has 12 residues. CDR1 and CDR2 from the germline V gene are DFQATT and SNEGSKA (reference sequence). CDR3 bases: TGCAGTGCTAGTTCCAAGGTCCATGGCTACACCTTC. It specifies CSASSKVHGYTF.

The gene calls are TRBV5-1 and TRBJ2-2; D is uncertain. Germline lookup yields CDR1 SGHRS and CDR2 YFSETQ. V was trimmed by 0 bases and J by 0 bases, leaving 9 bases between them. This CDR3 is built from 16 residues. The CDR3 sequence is CASSLGAEANTGELFF. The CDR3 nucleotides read TGCGCCAGCAGCTTGGGGGCAGAAGCGAACACCGGGGAGCTGTTTTTT.

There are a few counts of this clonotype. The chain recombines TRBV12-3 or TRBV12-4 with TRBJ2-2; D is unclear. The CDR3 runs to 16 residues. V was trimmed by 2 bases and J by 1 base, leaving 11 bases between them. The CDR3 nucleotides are TGTGCCAGCAGTTTAAAAGGGAAGGGGAACACCGGGGAGCTGTTTTTT. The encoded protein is CASSLKGKGNTGELFF.

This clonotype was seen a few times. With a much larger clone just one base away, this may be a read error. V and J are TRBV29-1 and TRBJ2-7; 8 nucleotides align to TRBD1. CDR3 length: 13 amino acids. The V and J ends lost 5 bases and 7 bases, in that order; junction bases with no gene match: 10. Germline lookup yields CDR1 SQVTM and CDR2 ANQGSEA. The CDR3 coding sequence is TGCAGCGTTCGCGACAGGGGTGGGAATGAGCAGTACTTC. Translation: CSVRDRGGNEQYF.

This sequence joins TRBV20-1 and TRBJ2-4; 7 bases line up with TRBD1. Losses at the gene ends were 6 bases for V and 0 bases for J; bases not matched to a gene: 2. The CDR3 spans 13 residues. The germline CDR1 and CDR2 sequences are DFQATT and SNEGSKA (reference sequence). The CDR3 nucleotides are TGCAGTGCCCAGGGGGTAGCCAAAAACATTCAGTACTTC. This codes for CSAQGVAKNIQYF.

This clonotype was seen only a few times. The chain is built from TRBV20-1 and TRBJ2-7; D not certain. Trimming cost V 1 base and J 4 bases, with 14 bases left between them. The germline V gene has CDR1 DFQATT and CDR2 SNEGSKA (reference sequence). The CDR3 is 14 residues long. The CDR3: CSARGGPNPYEQYF. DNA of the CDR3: TGCAGTGCTAGAGGGGGTCCCAATCCTTACGAGCAGTACTTC.

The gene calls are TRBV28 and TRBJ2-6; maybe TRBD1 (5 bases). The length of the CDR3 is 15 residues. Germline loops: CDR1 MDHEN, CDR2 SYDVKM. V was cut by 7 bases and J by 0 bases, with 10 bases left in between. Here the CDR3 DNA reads TGTGCCAGCAAAGGACAAAGCTCTGGGGCCAACGTCCTGACTTTC. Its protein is CASKGQSSGANVLTF. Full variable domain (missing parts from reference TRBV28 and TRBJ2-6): DVKVTQSSRYLVKRTGEKVFLECVQDMDHENMFWYRQDPGLGLRLIYFSYDVKMKEKGDIPEGYSVSREKKERFSLILESASTNQTSMYLCASKGQSSGANVLTFGAGSRLTVL.

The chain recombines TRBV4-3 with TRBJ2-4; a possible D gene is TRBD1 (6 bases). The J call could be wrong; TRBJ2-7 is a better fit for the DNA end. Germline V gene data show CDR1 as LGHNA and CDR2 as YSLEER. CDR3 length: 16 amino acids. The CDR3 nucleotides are TGCGCCAGCAGCCAAGATCTAGGCAGGGGACATGACGAGCAGTACTTC. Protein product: CASSQDLGRGHDEQYF.

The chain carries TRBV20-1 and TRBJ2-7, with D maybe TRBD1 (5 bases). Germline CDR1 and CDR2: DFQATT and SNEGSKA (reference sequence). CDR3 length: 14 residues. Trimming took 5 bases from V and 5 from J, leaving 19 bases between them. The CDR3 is CSASNAGFYDEQYF. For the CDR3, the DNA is TGCAGTGCTTCTAATGCAGGGTTCTATGACGAGCAGTACTTC.

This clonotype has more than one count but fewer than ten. CDR3 bases: TGTGCCAGCAGCCACCCCTCTGGGGCCAACGTCCTGACTTTC. It is translated as CASSHPSGANVLTF. V and J are TRBV7-2 and TRBJ2-6; D is uncertain. CDR1 is SGHTA, CDR2 FQGNSA, per germline. There are 14 residues in the CDR3. Trimming stripped 5 bases from V and 0 bases from J, with 5 bases between.

CDR3 in amino acids: CASSNGQGRDNEKLFF. DNA for the CDR3: TGCGCCAGCAGCAACGGACAGGGGCGGGATAATGAAAAACTGTTTTTT. V is TRBV5-1 and J is TRBJ1-4, with 9 nucleotides matching TRBD1. V lost 4 bases and J lost 4; bases outside the gene matches: 8. Germline CDR1 and CDR2: SGHRS and YFSETQ. The CDR3 is 16 amino acids.

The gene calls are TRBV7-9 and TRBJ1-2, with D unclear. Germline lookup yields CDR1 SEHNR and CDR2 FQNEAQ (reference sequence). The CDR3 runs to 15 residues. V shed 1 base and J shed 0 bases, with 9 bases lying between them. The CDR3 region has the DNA TGTGCCAGCAGCTTAGTCGACAAAGCTAACTATGGCTACACCTTC. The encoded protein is CASSLVDKANYGYTF.

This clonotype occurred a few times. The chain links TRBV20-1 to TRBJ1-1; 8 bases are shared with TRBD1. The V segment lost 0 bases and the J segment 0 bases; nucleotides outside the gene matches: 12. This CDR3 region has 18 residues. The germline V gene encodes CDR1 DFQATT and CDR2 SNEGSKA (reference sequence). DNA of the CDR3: TGCAGTGCTAGAGATGTGACAGGGGATCTATCTATGAACACTGAAGCTTTCTTT. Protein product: CSARDVTGDLSMNTEAFF.